A selection of T cell receptor beta chains follows, all from one sample in a study of CD4 T cells in relation to SARS-CoV-2 and coronaviruses. No antigen is known for these receptors. Using immunoSEQ multiplex PCR, the repertoire was profiled, and TCRdb retains in-frame clones only, with some absent. The sample lists roughly 20,000 clones; roughly 80% were seen once. The specimen sequenced was CD4+ T cells from PBMCs, cultured in vitro. These receptors were collected from a human donor in good health. Each CDR3 is given with its conserved first and last residue. The D gene is left open where the match is weak. The size field is filled for only some rows; it gives once, few, many or a size class.

D,size,V,J,DNA,CDR3
NA,NA,TRBV7-6,TRBJ2-5,TGTGCCAGCAGCTTACGCTCGGACATAACGGGGGAGACCCAGTACTTC,CASSLRSDITGETQYF
NA,NA,TRBV2,TRBJ1-6,TGTGCCAGCAGTGAATTGGAACAGGGCAATTCACCCCTCCACTTT,CASSELEQGNSPLHF
NA,NA,TRBV12-3/TRBV12-4,TRBJ2-4,TGTGCCAGCAAAAAAAGGGACATTCAGTACTTC,CASKKRDIQYF
TRBD1,NA,TRBV14,TRBJ1-1,TGTGCCAGCAGCCCGGACAGGGCTACTAAAGCTTTCTTT,CASSPDRATKAFF
TRBD1,NA,TRBV4-1,TRBJ2-2,TGCGCCAGCAGCCAGCTCAGATTATCACGGGACAGAGCGAACACCGGGGAGCTGTTTTTT,CASSQLRLSRDRANTGELFF
TRBD2,NA,TRBV30,TRBJ2-3,TGTGCCTGGAGTCGACTAGCGGGAGACGCAGATACGCAGTATTTT,CAWSRLAGDADTQYF
NA,NA,TRBV12-3/TRBV12-4,TRBJ2-5,TGTGCCAGCAGTCTGACTAGGAAGGAGACCCAGTACTTC,CASSLTRKETQYF
NA,NA,TRBV19,TRBJ1-6,TGTGCCAGTAAGGCGAGCCAGGGGAACTCACCCCTCCACTTT,CASKASQGNSPLHF
TRBD1,few,TRBV29-1,TRBJ1-2,TGCAGCGTTTCTGGGGACAGGGGGGTATCCTATGGCTACACCTTC,CSVSGDRGVSYGYTF
NA,NA,TRBV30,TRBJ1-2,TGTGCCTGGAGTGAGGGGCCCGGCTATGGCTACACCTTC,CAWSEGPGYGYTF
NA,NA,TRBV3-1/TRBV3-2,TRBJ2-1,TGTGCCAGCAGCCAAGATATAGCGGAGAGCTCCTACAATGAGCAGTTCTTC,CASSQDIAESSYNEQFF
TRBD2,NA,TRBV9,TRBJ2-2,TGTGCCAGCAGTAGGACTAGCGGGAGTGAAGGCGGGGAGCTGTTTTTT,CASSRTSGSEGGELFF
TRBD2,NA,TRBV10-1,TRBJ2-2,TGCGCCAGCAGTCTTAGCGGGGGCACCGGGGAGCTGTTTTTT,CASSLSGGTGELFF
NA,NA,TRBV7-3,TRBJ2-1,TGTGCCAGCAGCCCGATGATAGGCAATGAGCAGTTCTTC,CASSPMIGNEQFF
TRBD2,NA,TRBV6-1,TRBJ2-7,TGTGCCAGCAGTGAAAGCGGGAGGTTTGAGCAGTACTTC,CASSESGRFEQYF
NA,NA,TRBV7-9,TRBJ2-7,TGTGCCAGCAGCTTAATGGGAGACGAGCAGTACTTC,CASSLMGDEQYF
NA,few,TRBV11-2,TRBJ1-1,TGTGCCAGCAGCTTAGCGGGGGGTGAAGCTTTCTTT,CASSLAGGEAFF
NA,NA,TRBV10-3,TRBJ1-2,TGTGCCATCAGTTCCCAGAACTATGGCTACACCTTC,CAISSQNYGYTF
NA,NA,TRBV21-1,TRBJ2-1,TGTGCCAGGGCTAGCAGCGGGGGGTACAATGAGCAGTTCTTC,CARASSGGYNEQFF
NA,NA,TRBV12-3/TRBV12-4,TRBJ2-1,TGTGCCAGCAGTGGCCGAGGACAACAGCAGTTCTTC,CASSGRGQQQFF
NA,NA,TRBV20-1,TRBJ2-7,TGCAGTGCTAGTAGGCAGATCTCCTACGAGCAGTACTTC,CSASRQISYEQYF
NA,NA,TRBV3-1/TRBV3-2,TRBJ2-2,TGTGCCAGCAGCCAGGCGGGTACCGGGGAGCTGTTTTTT,CASSQAGTGELFF
NA,NA,TRBV28,TRBJ2-3,TGTGCCAGCGGGGGTCTACTCACAGATACGCAGTATTTT,CASGGLLTDTQYF